The clone carrying this T cell receptor (beta chain) was counted once. Original handling: Scientists estimated how many nucleated cells there were by amplifying reference gene primers. TCRdb's copy holds only in-frame clones and misses some; the assay was immunoSEQ multiplex PCR. Clone size and V and J calls were adopted from that table, with D and trimming inferred from the DNA. The data show about 140,000 clones, about 86% seen once. This sample was included in a study of blood T cell repertoires in COVID-19. About the study: Material from acute and convalescent COVID-19 was sourced from the United States, Italy and Spain. The cDNA or gDNA used as material had been derived from T cells, B-cell-depleted T cells, or PBMCs.

The CDR3 length is 16 residues. Trimming at V came to 0 bases and at J to 0 bases, leaving 5 bases not matched to a gene. Germline CDR1 SGDLS, CDR2 YYNGEE. The receptor comes from a woman aged 55 to 70 with acute or convalescent COVID-19. This chain uses TRBV9 with TRBJ1-2, with 7 nucleotides matching TRBD1. Sequenced input: peripheral blood. CDR3 DNA sequence: TGTGCCAGCAGCGTAGAGGCCGGGACAGCTAACTATGGCTACACCTTC. Translating it yields CASSVEAGTANYGYTF. Full variable domain (missing parts from reference TRBV9 and TRBJ1-2): DSGVTQTPKHLITATGQRVTLRCSPRSGDLSVYWYQQSLDQGLQFLIQYYNGEERAKGNILERFSAQQFPDLHSELNLSSLELGDSALYFCASSVEAGTANYGYTFGSGTRLTVV.